This note documents a single TCR beta chain sequence. The same CDR3 can be traced to other DNA sequences in this sample. The protocol was immunoSEQ multiplex PCR, while the TCRdb copy is restricted to in-frame clones and leaves out a portion. The table lists approximately 80,000 clones, 80% to 95% of them singletons, with 28% in the top ten. The record originates from a study of T cell responses to AZD1222 COVID-19 vaccine. The CDR3 has 13 amino acids. The germline V gene has CDR1 MDHEN and CDR2 SYDVKM. Trimming took 3 bases from V and 1 from J, leaving 6 bases between them. This TCR derives from an adult who received the AZD1222 COVID-19 vaccine. Sequencing was performed on peripheral blood, taken 28 days after the second AZD1222 dose. This sequence joins TRBV28 and TRBJ1-1; D might be TRBD1 (5 bases). Here the CDR3 reads CASSLGGNTEAFF. In nucleotides, the CDR3 is TGTGCCAGCAGTTTGGGGGGGAACACTGAAGCTTTCTTT.